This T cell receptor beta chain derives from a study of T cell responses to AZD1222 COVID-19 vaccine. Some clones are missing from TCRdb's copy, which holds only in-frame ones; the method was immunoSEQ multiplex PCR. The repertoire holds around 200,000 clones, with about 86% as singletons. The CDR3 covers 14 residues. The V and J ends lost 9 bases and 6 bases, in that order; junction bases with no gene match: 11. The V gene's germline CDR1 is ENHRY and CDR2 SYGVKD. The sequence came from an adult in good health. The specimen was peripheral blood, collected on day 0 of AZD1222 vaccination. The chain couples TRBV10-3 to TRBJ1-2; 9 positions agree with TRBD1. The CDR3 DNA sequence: TGTGCCATTGGTCTGGGACAGGGAAGGCATGGCTACACCTTC. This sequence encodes CAIGLGQGRHGYTF.